Here is one T cell receptor beta chain with its context. V gave up 7 bases and J gave up 2 bases, with 12 bases separating them. This CDR3 comprises 15 residues. The germline CDR1 and CDR2 sequences are LNHDA and SQIVND (reference sequence). Researchers ran the PCR with 60 Vbeta and 13 Jbeta primers. Only in-frame clones appear in the TCRdb table, and some are missing; sequencing was by immunoSEQ multiplex PCR. The table records approximately 110,000 clones, roughly 68% of them present only once. These data belong to a study of cytomegalovirus exposure and HLA in healthy donors. What was sequenced was PBMCs. The clonotype was recovered from a woman aged 25 to 39 in good health and CMV-seronegative. V and J are TRBV19 and TRBJ2-6; D is possibly TRBD1 (5 bases). Here the CDR3 reads CASTQEGAGANVLTF. For the CDR3, the DNA is TGTGCCAGTACCCAGGAAGGGGCTGGGGCCAACGTCCTGACTTTC. The full variable domain, with the rest looked up from reference TRBV19 and TRBJ2-6, is DGGITQSPKYLFRKEGQNVTLSCEQNLNHDAMYWYRQDPGQGLRLIYYSQIVNDFQKGDIAEGYSVSREKKESFPLTVTSAQKNPTAFYLCASTQEGAGANVLTFGAGSRLTVL.